These 21 T cell receptor beta chains came from one sample sequenced in a study of T-cell reconstitution after alpha-beta-depleted transplantation in children. Unique molecular identifiers were incorporated during preparation of the TCRbeta library. MiXCR was run by TCRdb on the PCR reads, yielding one entry per CDR3 protein. This sample carries approximately 630,000 distinct CDR3 sequences, over 10% of them seen once, and the ten largest clones take 0.79%. The source was PBMCs, collected before TCRalphabeta/CD19-depleted stem cell transplant. The receptor source for this set is a girl aged 2 to 10 with congenital amegakaryocytic thrombocytopenia, due to receive a stem cell transplant.

The table lists this clonotype with many counts. V is TRBV21-1 and J is TRBJ2-1; the D call TRBD1 from the table was never checked on the DNA. TRBV21-1 is a pseudogene locus. This CDR3 is built from 17 residues. The CDR3 loop reads CASSKIGPVYRYNEQFF. The CDR3, as DNA: TGTGCCAGCAGCAAAATCGGTCCGGTTTACAGGTACAATGAGCAGTTCTTC.

This clonotype occurred many times. The chain has TRBV6-2 or TRBV6-3 and TRBJ2-5; 9 bases are a match to TRBD2. Per germline, CDR1 MNHEY and CDR2 SVGEGT. The CDR3 is made up of 18 amino acids. V lost 5 bases and J lost 0; bases outside the gene matches: 13. The CDR3 reads CASSRVSGRPLYQETQYF. CDR3 nucleotides: TGTGCCAGCAGTAGGGTTAGCGGGAGACCCCTGTACCAAGAGACCCAGTACTTC.

The rearrangement joins TRBV20-1 to TRBJ2-5, with TRBD2 matching 14 bases. This CDR3 contains 15 residues. The V gene end was trimmed by 5 bases and the J gene end by 3 bases; junction bases not matched to a gene: 5. Germline CDR1 reads DFQATT; CDR2 reads SNEGSKA (reference sequence). The CDR3 protein is CSAETGLAGEETQYF. The CDR3 coding sequence is TGCAGTGCTGAAACGGGACTAGCGGGAGAAGAGACCCAGTACTTC.

This clonotype was observed a handful of times. The rearrangement uses TRBV7-9 and TRBJ2-7; 10 bases map to TRBD2. Germline V gives CDR1 SEHNR, CDR2 FQNEAQ (reference sequence). The length of the CDR3 is 15 residues. J lost 4 bases, V lost 3 bases, and 6 bases had no gene match. CDR3 in DNA: TGTGCCAGCAGCTTCGGAGCGGGAGGGATTTACGAGCAGTACTTC. Its translation is CASSFGAGGIYEQYF.

In its sample, this clonotype was seen a few times. The chain uses TRBV4-1 and TRBJ2-7; the D is unclear. Trimming left V 5 bases short and J 2 bases short, with 7 bases between. This CDR3 has 12 amino acids. CDR1 and CDR2 from the germline V gene are MGHRA and YSYEKL. The CDR3 DNA is TGCGCCAGCAGCGGCTCGGCCTACGAGCAGTACTTC. This gives the protein CASSGSAYEQYF.

This clonotype was found many times. The V and J genes are TRBV11-2 and TRBJ1-1, with D perhaps TRBD1 (6 bases). V lost 3 bases and J lost 11, with 10 bases in between. This CDR3 has 11 residues. Germline CDR1 and CDR2: SGHAT and FQNNGV. CDR3 DNA: TGTGCCAGCAGCTTGGAAGGGGGGGCTTTCTTT. Encoded protein: CASSLEGGAFF.

There are a few counts of this clonotype. The chain is built from TRBV20-1 and TRBJ2-3; 8 bases are a match to TRBD2. Germline V gives CDR1 DFQATT, CDR2 SNEGSKA (reference sequence). The length of the CDR3 is 16 residues. V dropped 0 bases and J dropped 4; count of bases not matched to a gene: 9. The CDR3 region has the DNA TGCAGTGCTAGAGATTCTTCTAGCGGGCGGGCAGATACGCAGTATTTT. It translates to CSARDSSSGRADTQYF.

The chain employs TRBV12-3 or TRBV12-4 and TRBJ2-7; 7 positions match TRBD1. V was pared by 5 bases and J by 2 bases, with 6 bases of the junction left unmatched. The CDR3 covers 14 residues. The CDR3 spells CASSPMGQTYEQYF. The CDR3 region has the DNA TGTGCCAGCAGTCCTATGGGACAGACCTACGAGCAGTACTTC.

On this clonotype itself: Since a much larger clone is just one base distant, this may be a read error. This sequence joins TRBV5-1 and TRBJ2-1; 8 nucleotides agree with TRBD2. Germline CDR1 is SGHRS and CDR2 is YFSETQ. The CDR3 extends over 15 amino acids. V trimming: 0 bases; J trimming: 3 bases; junction bases outside the gene matches: 2. CDR3 DNA sequence: TGCGCCAGCAGCTTGGCACTAGCGGACTACAATGAGCAGTTCTTC. Amino acid sequence: CASSLALADYNEQFF.

The rearrangement joins TRBV18 to TRBJ1-1; possibly TRBD1 for D (5 bases). The CDR3 totals 15 residues. Germline V gene data show CDR1 as KGHSH and CDR2 as LQKENI. Trimming pared 3 bases from V and 1 base from J, leaving 12 bases between. CDR3 region: CASSPLDGGNTEAFF. As DNA, the CDR3 is TGTGCCAGCTCACCCCTCGACGGGGGGAACACTGAAGCTTTCTTT.

This clonotype was recorded many times. The chain combines TRBV30 with TRBJ1-4; TRBD1 is a possible D gene (6 bases). The V end was cut by 3 bases, the J end by 4 bases, with 9 bases between. Germline CDR1 and CDR2: GTSNPN and SVGIG (reference sequence). This CDR3 has 13 residues. CDR3 in DNA: TGTGCCTGGAGGGACAGCTATAATGAAAAACTGTTTTTT. Its protein product is CAWRDSYNEKLFF.

In this sample, this clonotype turned up a few times. Here the CDR3 reads CSVKGLAAYNEQFF. CDR3 DNA sequence: TGCAGCGTAAAAGGACTAGCAGCCTACAATGAGCAGTTCTTC. The rearrangement uses TRBV29-1 and TRBJ2-1; 8 bases agree with TRBD2. Germline V gene sequence: CDR1 SQVTM, CDR2 ANQGSEA. CDR3 size: 14 residues. Trimming removed 6 bases from V and 2 bases from J; junction bases left unmatched: 6.

The table lists this clonotype with many counts. The V gene is TRBV5-1, the J gene TRBJ2-1; tentative D call: TRBD2 (6 bases). Germline assignment: CDR1 SGHRS and CDR2 YFSETQ. The CDR3 has 15 residues. Trimming took 6 bases from V and 6 from J, leaving 19 bases between them. In nucleotides, the CDR3 is TGCGCCAGCACCAGGGACTCAGTCGTCCGCAATGAGCAGTTCTTC. Translating gives CASTRDSVVRNEQFF.

The chain uses TRBV21-1 and TRBJ2-5. TRBV21-1 corresponds to a pseudogene. The CDR3 loop spans 15 amino acids. The CDR3 DNA follows: TGTGCCAGCAGCAAAGTCCGGAGAGATCAAGAGACCCAGTACTTC. Translated, it gives CASSKVRRDQETQYF.

This clonotype occurred many times. The chain combines TRBV10-3 with TRBJ2-3; 8 nucleotides agree with TRBD1. V was clipped by 8 bases and J by 2 bases; unmatched bases: 6. The CDR3 totals 14 residues. Germline lookup yields CDR1 ENHRY and CDR2 SYGVKD. CDR3 sequence: CAIGTGNPTDTQYF. The CDR3 region has the DNA TGTGCCATCGGGACAGGCAACCCCACAGATACGCAGTATTTT.

V usage is TRBV28 and J usage is TRBJ2-1; no reliable D call. V gave up 8 bases and J gave up 10 bases, with 12 bases separating them. The germline V gene has CDR1 MDHEN and CDR2 SYDVKM. There are 11 residues in the CDR3. As DNA, the CDR3 is TGTGCCAGCGTTAGGATGTGGGAGCAGTTCTTC. Protein: CASVRMWEQFF.

A remark on this clonotype: This may be a read error, as it is one base from a much larger clone. The chain joins TRBV29-1 to TRBJ1-3; D is unresolved. The ends were cut back, 7 bases at V and 6 bases at J, with 16 bases in the middle. This CDR3 region has 13 residues. Germline CDR1 and CDR2: SQVTM and ANQGSEA. In DNA, the CDR3 is TGCAGCGGCTCAGAACAGAATAAAAACACCATATATTTT. Amino acids: CSGSEQNKNTIYF. The whole variable domain, filled in from reference TRBV29-1 and TRBJ1-3, reads SAVISQKPSRDICQRGTSLTIQCQVDSQVTMMFWYRQQPGQSLTLIATANQGSEATYESGFVIDKFPISRPNLTFSTLTVSNMSPEDSSIYLCSGSEQNKNTIYFGEGSWLTVV.

This clonotype occurred many times. In nucleotides, the CDR3 is TGTGCCAGCAGTTCGGACGGATGGGGCAATCAGCCCCAGCATTTT. This gives the protein CASSSDGWGNQPQHF. This chain joins TRBV27 and TRBJ1-5; D is undetermined. The V and J ends lost 4 bases and 2 bases respectively, with 12 bases between them. This CDR3 region has 15 residues. Per germline, CDR1 MNHEY and CDR2 SMNVEV (reference sequence).

This clonotype was detected a few times. The J gene is TRBJ1-5, the V gene TRBV20-1; no clear D gene. The V and J ends lost 1 base and 2 bases respectively, with 9 bases between them. The CDR3 is 14 residues long. Germline V gene sequence: CDR1 DFQATT, CDR2 SNEGSKA (reference sequence). In DNA, the CDR3 is TGCAGTGCTAGAGTCCGGAGGGGCAATCAGCCCCAGCATTTT. Amino acids: CSARVRRGNQPQHF.

V gene TRBV28 combines with J gene TRBJ1-2; D possibly corresponds to TRBD1 (6 bases). Germline V lookup: CDR1 MDHEN, CDR2 SYDVKM. Trimming cost V 9 bases and J 1 base, with 18 bases left between them. There are 15 residues in the CDR3. Here the CDR3 DNA reads TGTGCCAGTCTCACCCCTTCACAGGGTAACTATGGCTACACCTTC. Translated, it gives CASLTPSQGNYGYTF.

There are a few counts of this clonotype. V gene TRBV24-1 combines with J gene TRBJ2-1; 8 nucleotides line up with TRBD1. The germline V gene has CDR1 KGHDR and CDR2 SFDVKD. CDR3 length equals 16 residues. V lost 3 bases, J lost 6 bases, and 9 bases stayed unmatched. The CDR3 DNA sequence: TGTGCCACCAGTGATCCCAAATCGGACAGGGCCAATGAGCAGTTCTTC. Protein: CATSDPKSDRANEQFF.